Included here is one TCR beta chain sequence, with context. Its target antigen remains unknown. There are no base qualities to consult, and no much larger clone falls within one base. In the germline V gene, CDR1 corresponds to SGHRS and CDR2 to YFSETQ. Trimming leaves V shorter by 5 bases and J shorter by 1 base, with the junction holding 8 bases beyond the gene matches. Inclusive of the bounding cysteine and phenylalanine, the CDR3 is 15 residues long. Solely the CDR3 DNA is kept, with 45 bases framed from the first base. Using the deep immunoSEQ assay, multiplex PCR amplified TCR CDR3 regions from genomic DNA. For each cell subset, the extracted genomic DNA was distributed evenly across all wells of several immunoSEQ 96-well plates, and each plate served as one replicate. Each replicate PCR for sorted subsets received 150 to 250 ng genomic DNA, equal to about 30,000 T cell genomes. Purified libraries were measured with a Qubit 3.0 fluorometer, size-checked on a Bioanalyzer 2100, and measured again with the KAPA Library Quantification kit. Every immunoSEQ 96-well plate was sequenced on a dedicated single-read 150-cycle Illumina NextSeq 550 flow cell. In the authors' own workflow: Because the immunoSEQ output included only junctional sequences and no quality scores, the filtering could not be the same as the filtering used for full-length reads. To assign V/J genes and CDR3, sequences were annotated using PyIR, a Python wrapper for IgBLAST v1.9, with IMGT germline references. Any read was removed if the V/J assignment was weak (E-value above 1e-6), the CDR3 was missing, or the read contained stop codons, out-of-frame junctions, or ambiguous translated residues. V3J clonotypes were defined as sequences sharing the same inferred V gene, J gene, and CDR3 amino acid sequence. The percentage overlap between two repertoires was calculated by dividing the number of shared unique clonotypes by the size of the smaller repertoire. Repertoire richness was assessed with RTK rarefaction, the Chao1 estimator, and Recon v2.1 estimates of unobserved clonotypes. OLGA was used to compute generation probabilities for all TCRbeta clonotypes that the gDNA method yielded from a few donors. What TCRdb holds here is the immuneACCESS table cut down to in-frame rearrangements. Part of the clones is not present; checked against another copy, under half of the missing clones reflect an unresolved V gene, and the others are unexplained. The V and J calls and clone size were taken over from that table, and D and trimming were inferred from the DNA. The sample table records fewer than 850,000 clones; around 91% of these occur just once. In total, the top ten clones hold more than 30% of the sample.

The record originates from a study of shared clonotypes between healthy human individuals (dated by TCRdb to about 2020). Background on the whole study: A couple of women and a few men aged 18 to 49 years were included in the cohort. Each donor's leukapheresis produced roughly between roughly 0.85 and 9.5 billion PBMCs. Per donor, three plates each were used for CD4 naive and CD4 memory, two for CD8 naive, and one for CD8 memory. Libraries were prepared and TCR repertoires were sequenced by different laboratories using diverse techniques, in order to increase sequencing depth and limit assay-specific biases. To estimate repertoire size and how much clonotype sharing occurs between individuals, the study deeply sequenced the blood TCR repertoires of about five healthy adults. Beyond this particular receptor, the publication reports: Because the study included only a small number of donors, the genetic and exposure-history diversity represented was limited. Clonotypes shared by all four sorted-subset donors showed higher generation probabilities than non-shared clonotypes. Sampling was limited to blood, and TCR repertoires in tissue likely differ from TCR repertoires in blood. Estimated clonotype richness was generally larger for naive than for memory subsets. Incomplete sequencing was indicated by rarefaction of sorted-subset datasets, despite the large sequencing depth. Pairwise subsampling led to the expectation that sequencing depth would affect the degree of clonotype sharing among donors. When a few donors were compared, the shared fraction of clonotypes was approximately 5% for naive CD4, less than 4% for naive CD8, 2.3% for memory CD4, and about 0.36% for memory CD8.

The donors were healthy, HIV-negative adults with no recently reported acute infections or vaccinations. All donors were Caucasian adults living in Nashville, Tennessee, USA. CD8 memory samples consisted of magnetically selected CD45RO+ cells combined with CCR7-negative CD45RA+ effector memory (TemRA) cells. Blood was collected by leukapheresis, and PBMCs were isolated by Ficoll-Histopaque density gradient centrifugation and then cryopreserved in liquid nitrogen vapor phase. Purity and quantity of every magnetically sorted T cell population were checked by analytical flow cytometry. Each sorted fraction had its genomic DNA isolated and then quantified by UV absorbance on a Nanodrop 2000c.

This TCR came from a man aged 18 to 30 in good health. Some clones in this sample may be carry-over from other donors' samples. The V and J genes are TRBV5-1 and TRBJ1-2; 7 bases in the middle match TRBD1. Source material: memory CD8+ T cells from PBMCs. Explained via the paper, the cell subset or site label denotes: CD45RO+ cells pooled with CCR7-negative TemRA cells. The CDR3 region reads CASSPPGTDNYGYTF. Here is the DNA: TGCGCCAGCAGTCCGCCCGGGACAGATAACTATGGCTACACCTTC.